This TCR beta chain derives from a study of PD-1 blockade in classical Hodgkin lymphoma. Time point described: cycle 4 day 1 (C4D1), after less than 7 weeks of nivolumab. All trial patients relapsed after autologous stem cell transplantation. The best responses consisted of complete response, partial response or progressive disease. This clone has a handful of counts. Trimming left V 1 base short and J 3 bases short, with 6 bases between. The CDR3 runs to 13 residues. Germline V gene data show CDR1 as SGHVS and CDR2 as FQNEAQ. The method was immunoSEQ multiplex PCR; TCRdb's version includes in-frame clones alone and lacks a portion of them. The profile covers nearly 25,000 clones, with less than 75% appearing a single time and roughly 27% taken by the ten largest.

This sequence was found in a human donor with classical Hodgkin lymphoma. The specimen was peripheral blood mononuclear cells (PBMCs), collected before the fourth cycle of nivolumab. The chain is built from TRBV7-8 and TRBJ2-5, with a weak D call TRBD1 (6 bases). The CDR3 spells CASSLDREETQYF. The CDR3 DNA is TGTGCCAGCAGCTTAGACAGGGAAGAGACCCAGTACTTC.